Listed below are T cell receptor beta chains from one sample, sequenced in a study of human T cells and chemical hapten exposure. TCRdb ran MiXCR on the RACE reads and lists one entry per CDR3 protein. The table records 200,000 to 300,000 distinct CDR3 sequences, about 9% of them present only once. The sequencing here drew on whole blood, taken in connection with sensitization to the hapten diphenylcyclopropenone (DPC). These receptors came from a woman aged 40 to 49 with alopecia areata. Some clones in this sample may be carry-over from other donors' samples. Both conserved end residues are part of each CDR3. Fields, in order: J gene, V gene, D gene, clone size, CDR3 protein, CDR3 DNA. A D gene is named only where the DNA matches it firmly. Rows give clone size only sometimes, using once, few, many, or a class for an expanded clone.

j_call: TRBJ2-7
v_call: TRBV6-6
d_call: TRBD2
clone_size: many
cdr3_aa: CASSQPTSGSKYEQYF
cdr3_nt: TGTGCCAGCAGCCAACCGACTAGCGGGAGTAAATACGAGCAGTACTTC

j_call: TRBJ2-7
v_call: TRBV20-1
d_call: NA
clone_size: few
cdr3_aa: CSPGRRASYEQYF
cdr3_nt: TGCAGTCCCGGTAGAAGGGCCTCCTACGAGCAGTACTTC

j_call: TRBJ1-5
v_call: TRBV7-9
d_call: NA
clone_size: many
cdr3_aa: CASSFKQGQPQHF
cdr3_nt: TGTGCCAGCAGCTTTAAACAGGGACAGCCCCAGCATTTT

j_call: TRBJ2-5
v_call: TRBV4-3
d_call: NA
clone_size: few
cdr3_aa: CASSQAHGTQETQYF
cdr3_nt: TGCGCCAGCAGCCAAGCTCACGGGACTCAAGAGACCCAGTACTTC

j_call: TRBJ1-1
v_call: TRBV7-3
d_call: NA
clone_size: many
cdr3_aa: CASSFRESTEAFF
cdr3_nt: TGTGCCAGCAGCTTCAGGGAGAGCACTGAAGCTTTCTTT

j_call: TRBJ2-1
v_call: TRBV5-1
d_call: NA
clone_size: NA
cdr3_aa: CASSLSVASSYNEQFF
cdr3_nt: TGCGCCAGCAGCTTGTCAGTAGCTTCCTCCTACAATGAGCAGTTCTTC

j_call: TRBJ1-2
v_call: TRBV25-1
d_call: NA
clone_size: many
cdr3_aa: CASSVSGYGYTF
cdr3_nt: TGTGCCAGCAGTGTGTCGGGCTATGGCTACACCTTC

j_call: TRBJ1-2
v_call: TRBV7-9
d_call: TRBD1
clone_size: few
cdr3_aa: CASSTNRGDYGYTF
cdr3_nt: TGTGCCAGCAGCACCAACAGGGGCGACTATGGCTACACCTTC

j_call: TRBJ1-3
v_call: TRBV29-1
d_call: NA
clone_size: few
cdr3_aa: CSVGENWGNTIYF
cdr3_nt: TGCAGCGTGGGGGAGAACTGGGGAAACACCATATATTTT

j_call: TRBJ1-4
v_call: TRBV20-1
d_call: NA
clone_size: few
cdr3_aa: CSYRGPNEKLFF
cdr3_nt: TGCAGTTATCGTGGACCTAATGAAAAACTGTTTTTT

j_call: TRBJ2-1
v_call: TRBV6-2/TRBV6-3
d_call: NA
clone_size: many
cdr3_aa: CASRSGGNNEQFF
cdr3_nt: TGTGCCAGCAGGAGTGGGGGGAACAATGAGCAGTTCTTC

j_call: TRBJ2-7
v_call: TRBV27
d_call: TRBD2
clone_size: NA
cdr3_aa: CASRKGGTSIYEQYF
cdr3_nt: TGTGCCAGCAGAAAAGGGGGGACTAGTATCTACGAGCAGTACTTC

j_call: TRBJ1-4
v_call: TRBV4-2
d_call: NA
clone_size: many
cdr3_aa: CASSQMGHNEKLFF
cdr3_nt: TGTGCCAGCAGCCAAATGGGCCATAATGAAAAACTGTTTTTT

j_call: TRBJ2-7
v_call: TRBV27
d_call: TRBD2
clone_size: few
cdr3_aa: CASSGRDSYPYEQYF
cdr3_nt: TGTGCCAGCAGCGGGAGGGACTCCTACCCCTACGAGCAGTACTTC

j_call: TRBJ2-3
v_call: TRBV7-2
d_call: NA
clone_size: few
cdr3_aa: CASSLMRLSTDTQYF
cdr3_nt: TGTGCCAGCAGCTTAATGCGTCTAAGCACAGATACGCAGTATTTT

j_call: TRBJ1-2
v_call: TRBV7-9
d_call: TRBD1
clone_size: many
cdr3_aa: CASSPGTEGYGYTF
cdr3_nt: TGTGCCAGCAGCCCTGGGACAGAGGGATATGGCTACACCTTC

j_call: TRBJ2-1
v_call: TRBV7-9
d_call: TRBD2
clone_size: many
cdr3_aa: CASSPSGSSYNEQFF
cdr3_nt: TGTGCCAGCAGCCCTAGCGGGAGCTCCTACAATGAGCAGTTCTTC

j_call: TRBJ2-1
v_call: TRBV3-1
d_call: NA
clone_size: NA
cdr3_aa: CASSQDIQDLYNEQFF
cdr3_nt: TGTGCCAGCAGCCAAGATATACAGGATCTCTACAATGAGCAGTTCTTC

j_call: TRBJ2-2
v_call: TRBV6-1
d_call: NA
clone_size: few
cdr3_aa: CASSEFSLAGNTGELFF
cdr3_nt: TGTGCCAGCAGTGAATTTAGTTTGGCAGGGAACACCGGGGAGCTGTTTTTT

j_call: TRBJ1-1
v_call: TRBV29-1
d_call: TRBD1
clone_size: NA
cdr3_aa: CSVDRDRGTEAFF
cdr3_nt: TGCAGCGTTGACAGGGACAGGGGCACTGAAGCTTTCTTT

j_call: TRBJ1-1
v_call: TRBV28
d_call: NA
clone_size: few
cdr3_aa: CASRTGTLLSSFF
cdr3_nt: TGTGCCAGCAGGACCGGGACCCTTCTCAGTTCTTTCTTT

j_call: TRBJ2-1
v_call: TRBV7-9
d_call: NA
clone_size: few
cdr3_aa: CASSLVNVNEQFF
cdr3_nt: TGTGCCAGCAGCTTAGTTAACGTCAATGAGCAGTTCTTC

j_call: TRBJ1-5
v_call: TRBV12-3/TRBV12-4
d_call: NA
clone_size: NA
cdr3_aa: CASSQGGRNQPQHF
cdr3_nt: TGTGCCAGCAGCCAGGGTGGACGCAATCAGCCCCAGCATTTT

j_call: TRBJ2-7
v_call: TRBV20-1
d_call: NA
clone_size: few
cdr3_aa: CSARIPQTDYEQYF
cdr3_nt: TGCAGTGCTAGGATTCCCCAGACAGACTACGAGCAGTACTTC

j_call: TRBJ2-2
v_call: TRBV7-9
d_call: NA
clone_size: NA
cdr3_aa: CASSSTVTGELFF
cdr3_nt: TGTGCCAGCAGCTCGACGGTGACCGGGGAGCTGTTTTTT

j_call: TRBJ2-1
v_call: TRBV28
d_call: TRBD2
clone_size: NA
cdr3_aa: CASSFKASGRLNEQFF
cdr3_nt: TGTGCCAGCAGTTTTAAGGCTAGCGGGAGATTGAATGAGCAGTTCTTC

j_call: TRBJ2-4
v_call: TRBV3-1
d_call: NA
clone_size: NA
cdr3_aa: CASSQQGNIQYF
cdr3_nt: TGTGCCAGCAGCCAACAGGGTAACATTCAGTACTTC

j_call: TRBJ2-3
v_call: TRBV6-5
d_call: TRBD1
clone_size: many
cdr3_aa: CASSLGQGATDTQYF
cdr3_nt: TGTGCCAGCAGCCTGGGACAGGGGGCCACAGATACGCAGTATTTT

j_call: TRBJ2-1
v_call: TRBV20-1
d_call: TRBD2
clone_size: many
cdr3_aa: CSVPGLAGGNEQFF
cdr3_nt: TGCAGTGTCCCGGGACTAGCGGGAGGCAATGAGCAGTTCTTC

j_call: TRBJ1-1
v_call: TRBV6-2/TRBV6-3
d_call: NA
clone_size: many
cdr3_aa: CASKLTIRGDPEAFF
cdr3_nt: TGTGCCAGCAAGCTCACCATCCGGGGAGATCCTGAAGCTTTCTTT

j_call: TRBJ2-4
v_call: TRBV20-1
d_call: TRBD1
clone_size: NA
cdr3_aa: CSATGQGPVQYF
cdr3_nt: TGCAGTGCTACCGGACAGGGCCCAGTTCAGTACTTC

j_call: TRBJ2-1
v_call: TRBV6-2/TRBV6-3
d_call: TRBD2
clone_size: NA
cdr3_aa: CASRRDSGRASEQFF
cdr3_nt: TGTGCCAGCAGACGCGATAGCGGGAGGGCCAGTGAGCAGTTCTTC

j_call: TRBJ2-7
v_call: TRBV12-3/TRBV12-4
d_call: TRBD2
clone_size: NA
cdr3_aa: CASSAGLAGSYEQYF
cdr3_nt: TGTGCCAGCAGTGCCGGACTAGCGGGGTCCTACGAGCAGTACTTC

j_call: TRBJ1-2
v_call: TRBV6-2/TRBV6-3
d_call: NA
clone_size: NA
cdr3_aa: CASSIWPESGYTF
cdr3_nt: TGTGCCAGCAGCATATGGCCTGAGAGCGGCTACACCTTC

j_call: TRBJ2-2
v_call: TRBV10-3
d_call: TRBD1
clone_size: few
cdr3_aa: CAISASGQARTGELFF
cdr3_nt: TGTGCCATCAGTGCTTCGGGACAGGCGAGGACCGGGGAGCTGTTTTTT

j_call: TRBJ1-1
v_call: TRBV12-3/TRBV12-4
d_call: NA
clone_size: few
cdr3_aa: CASSHRRARDTEAFF
cdr3_nt: TGTGCCAGCAGTCATCGCCGGGCTAGGGACACTGAAGCTTTCTTT

j_call: TRBJ2-1
v_call: TRBV6-2/TRBV6-3
d_call: NA
clone_size: few
cdr3_aa: CASRARARNEQFF
cdr3_nt: TGTGCCAGCAGGGCTAGAGCCCGCAATGAGCAGTTCTTC

j_call: TRBJ1-5
v_call: TRBV27
d_call: NA
clone_size: few
cdr3_aa: CASSLIGTHYSNQPQHF
cdr3_nt: TGTGCCAGCAGTTTGATAGGGACACATTATAGCAATCAGCCCCAGCATTTT

j_call: TRBJ2-3
v_call: TRBV20-1
d_call: NA
clone_size: many
cdr3_aa: CSATHALEPTDTQYF
cdr3_nt: TGCAGTGCCACCCACGCCCTAGAACCCACAGATACGCAGTATTTT

j_call: TRBJ2-7
v_call: TRBV6-5
d_call: NA
clone_size: NA
cdr3_aa: CASSYSGQNEQYF
cdr3_nt: TGTGCCAGCAGTTACTCCGGACAGAACGAGCAGTACTTC

j_call: TRBJ2-3
v_call: TRBV7-6
d_call: NA
clone_size: NA
cdr3_aa: CASSLGGATGTDTQYF
cdr3_nt: TGTGCCAGCAGCTTAGGGGGGGCCACGGGCACAGATACGCAGTATTTT

j_call: TRBJ2-1
v_call: TRBV5-1
d_call: NA
clone_size: NA
cdr3_aa: CASSPGTSAGEQFF
cdr3_nt: TGCGCCAGCAGTCCCGGGACTTCCGCGGGGGAGCAGTTCTTC

j_call: TRBJ2-3
v_call: TRBV7-3
d_call: NA
clone_size: many
cdr3_aa: CASSLTGGLDTQYF
cdr3_nt: TGTGCCAGCAGCTTAACGGGCGGGTTGGATACGCAGTATTTT

j_call: TRBJ1-2
v_call: TRBV12-3/TRBV12-4
d_call: NA
clone_size: few
cdr3_aa: CASRGTRWQGTDYGYTF
cdr3_nt: TGTGCCAGCAGGGGGACCCGGTGGCAGGGGACGGACTATGGCTACACCTTC

j_call: TRBJ2-5
v_call: TRBV6-6
d_call: NA
clone_size: NA
cdr3_aa: CASSQQTRARETQYF
cdr3_nt: TGTGCCAGCAGTCAACAAACCAGGGCGCGGGAGACCCAGTACTTC

j_call: TRBJ1-1
v_call: TRBV28
d_call: NA
clone_size: few
cdr3_aa: CASRSGNTEAFF
cdr3_nt: TGTGCCAGCAGGAGTGGTAACACTGAAGCTTTCTTT

j_call: TRBJ2-3
v_call: TRBV9
d_call: TRBD2
clone_size: few
cdr3_aa: CASSVFAGGSDTQYF
cdr3_nt: TGTGCCAGCAGCGTTTTCGCGGGAGGCTCGGATACGCAGTATTTT

j_call: TRBJ1-2
v_call: TRBV5-6
d_call: NA
clone_size: few
cdr3_aa: CASSLGISTGGYTF
cdr3_nt: TGTGCCAGCAGCTTGGGGATCTCGACAGGAGGCTACACCTTC

j_call: TRBJ1-1
v_call: TRBV29-1
d_call: NA
clone_size: few
cdr3_aa: CSVVHGLLNTEAFF
cdr3_nt: TGCAGCGTAGTACACGGACTTTTGAACACTGAAGCTTTCTTT

j_call: TRBJ2-5
v_call: TRBV5-1
d_call: TRBD1
clone_size: NA
cdr3_aa: CASSYTPGQQETQYF
cdr3_nt: TGCGCCAGCAGCTACACCCCGGGACAGCAAGAGACCCAGTACTTC

j_call: TRBJ2-5
v_call: TRBV9
d_call: TRBD2
clone_size: many
cdr3_aa: CASSVGTSGSPGEETQYF
cdr3_nt: TGTGCCAGCAGCGTCGGGACTAGCGGGAGTCCTGGTGAAGAGACCCAGTACTTC

j_call: TRBJ2-7
v_call: TRBV5-1
d_call: TRBD2
clone_size: NA
cdr3_aa: CASSLSSPLSGTTYEQYF
cdr3_nt: TGCGCCAGCAGCTTGAGTAGTCCCCTTAGCGGGACGACCTACGAGCAGTACTTC

j_call: TRBJ1-2
v_call: TRBV7-3
d_call: NA
clone_size: NA
cdr3_aa: CASSLGSGKGYTF
cdr3_nt: TGTGCCAGCAGCTTAGGGTCAGGGAAGGGCTACACCTTC